The rows below give T cell receptor beta chains drawn from one sample of a study of blood T cell repertoires in COVID-19. Produced via immunoSEQ multiplex PCR; TCRdb's table is partial and in-frame only. The sample contains 230,000 or so clones, approximately 84% of which appear only once. What was sequenced was peripheral blood. Receptor source: a man aged 50 to 60 with active or convalescent COVID-19. The CDR3 runs from the conserved cysteine through the conserved F or W. The D gene is left open where the match is weak. Part of the rows lack a size; the others show once, few, many or a class for expanded clones.

clone size	D gene	V gene	J gene	CDR3 DNA	CDR3 protein
-	TRBD1	TRBV5-1	TRBJ2-2	TGCGCCAGCAGCTTGGGACAGGGGTCATCCGGGGAGCTGTTTTTT	CASSLGQGSSGELFF
-	-	TRBV9	TRBJ2-7	TGTGCCAGCAGCGTAGGTACCCCGGTCCCAACCCTTTCCTACGAGCAGTACTTC	CASSVGTPVPTLSYEQYF
-	-	TRBV6-1	TRBJ2-1	TGTGCCAGCAGTGACCCTCCCCTCAGGGAGCAGTTCTTC	CASSDPPLREQFF
-	-	TRBV6-6	TRBJ1-1	TGTGCCAGCATCGCAGGGCAAAGGACTGAAGCTTTCTTT	CASIAGQRTEAFF
-	TRBD1	TRBV29-1	TRBJ2-7	TGCAGCGTGATGACAGGGGACGAGCAGTACTTC	CSVMTGDEQYF
-	TRBD1	TRBV5-1	TRBJ2-3	TGCGCCAGCAGTCACGACCCGGGACAGGGGGCAGATACGCAGTATTTT	CASSHDPGQGADTQYF
-	-	TRBV30	TRBJ1-5	TGTGCCTGGAGCTCAGGGATAGGTCAGCCCCAGCATTTT	CAWSSGIGQPQHF
-	TRBD1	TRBV27	TRBJ1-1	TGTGCCAGCAGTTTAGGGACAGGCGATTACACTGAAGCTTTCTTT	CASSLGTGDYTEAFF
-	-	TRBV24-1	TRBJ1-5	TGTGCCACCAGTGAGGCACAGGGTCATCAGCCCCAGCATTTT	CATSEAQGHQPQHF
-	-	TRBV27	TRBJ2-1	TGTGCCAGCAGTTTTATCCCTCCACCTATCAATGAGCAGTTCTTC	CASSFIPPPINEQFF
-	-	TRBV5-1	TRBJ2-3	TGCGCCAGCAGCTTGATGGGGGGGCGGCTGGCAGATACGCAGTATTTT	CASSLMGGRLADTQYF
few	-	TRBV28	TRBJ1-6	TGTGCCAGCAGTTACGCCGGACTGTATAATTCACCCCTCCACTTT	CASSYAGLYNSPLHF
-	-	TRBV30	TRBJ1-3	TGTGCCTGGAGGGACCCGGGGTTTGGGAACACCATATATTTT	CAWRDPGFGNTIYF
-	TRBD1	TRBV10-3	TRBJ2-3	TGTGCCATCAGTGCCCGGGACAGCCGGGGAGATACGCAGTATTTT	CAISARDSRGDTQYF
-	-	TRBV10-3	TRBJ1-1	TGTGCCATCAGTGAGGTAGGCGGGTGGATGAACACTGAAGCTTTCTTT	CAISEVGGWMNTEAFF
-	-	TRBV3-1/TRBV3-2	TRBJ1-2	TGTGCCAGCAGCCAATCCCCGGACAGTACTCTCGTCGGCTACACCTTC	CASSQSPDSTLVGYTF
-	-	TRBV6-5	TRBJ2-5	TGTGCCAGCAGTTACTCGAATAATAGAGAGACCCAGTACTTC	CASSYSNNRETQYF
-	-	TRBV15	TRBJ2-5	TGTGCCACCAGCAGCGTTAAAAGAGTTTCCGAGACCCAGTACTTC	CATSSVKRVSETQYF
-	TRBD2	TRBV4-2	TRBJ2-7	TGTGCCAGCAGCCTTGGACTAGCGGGGGTCTACGAGCAGTACTTC	CASSLGLAGVYEQYF
-	TRBD1	TRBV5-1	TRBJ2-7	TGCGCCAGCAGCTCCGGGACAGCCTACGAGCAGTACTTC	CASSSGTAYEQYF
-	-	TRBV12-3/TRBV12-4	TRBJ1-6	TGTGCCAGCAGTTTATCAAAGGAGTCACCCCTCCACTTT	CASSLSKESPLHF
-	-	TRBV5-3	TRBJ1-4	TGTGCCAGTCGACAGCCACGACACGAAAAACTGTTTTTT	CASRQPRHEKLFF
-	TRBD1	TRBV5-1	TRBJ2-7	TGCGCCAGCAGCGTCGACAGGGACTCCTACGAGCAGTACTTC	CASSVDRDSYEQYF
-	-	TRBV3-1/TRBV3-2	TRBJ2-1	TGTGCCAGCAGCCAAGAGGGAACTAGCCTTACCCCGCAGTTCTTC	CASSQEGTSLTPQFF
few	-	TRBV5-1	TRBJ2-7	TGCGCCAGCAGCCTAAGACCCAGTGGCGGAGACGAGCAGTACTTC	CASSLRPSGGDEQYF
-	-	TRBV5-4	TRBJ1-1	TGTGCCAGCAGCTCCCCTACTATATTTGGGAACACTGAAGCTTTCTTT	CASSSPTIFGNTEAFF
-	TRBD1	TRBV4-3	TRBJ1-6	TGCGCCAGCAGCCAAGAGAACACAGGGGATTCACCCCTCCACTTT	CASSQENTGDSPLHF
-	TRBD1	TRBV5-6	TRBJ2-7	TGTGCCAGCAGCTTGACAGGGGGGAGCTCCTACGAGCAGTACTTC	CASSLTGGSSYEQYF
once	-	TRBV4-1	TRBJ1-1	TGCGCCAGCAGCCAAGATCGAGCAGGGGCCATGAACACTGAAGCTTTCTTT	CASSQDRAGAMNTEAFF
-	TRBD1	TRBV30	TRBJ1-1	TGTGCCTGGACTGCGGGACAGGGGAACACTGAAGCTTTCTTT	CAWTAGQGNTEAFF
-	-	TRBV11-1	TRBJ1-6	TGTGCCAGCAGCCCCGGGGGGGACTCACCCCTCCACTTT	CASSPGGDSPLHF
once	-	TRBV10-3	TRBJ2-5	TGTGCCATCAGTGAAGGTCAGGGAGAGACCCAGTACTTC	CAISEGQGETQYF
-	-	TRBV6-5	TRBJ2-2	TGTGCCAGCAGTTACTACAGGGAAACTCCCGGGGAGCTGTTTTTT	CASSYYRETPGELFF
once	-	TRBV28	TRBJ1-2	TGTGCCAGCCACCCGGGAGGGTTGAACTATGGCTACACCTTC	CASHPGGLNYGYTF
-	-	TRBV7-6	TRBJ1-1	TGTGCCAGCAGCTTAACGGGGGGGGACACTGAAGCTTTCTTT	CASSLTGGDTEAFF
many	TRBD2	TRBV14	TRBJ2-3	TGTGCCAGCAGCCAAGATAGCGGGGGTTACACAGATACGCAGTATTTT	CASSQDSGGYTDTQYF
-	-	TRBV6-2/TRBV6-3	TRBJ1-1	TGTGCCAGCAGTCGTGACGGGGATGAAGCTTTCTTT	CASSRDGDEAFF
few	TRBD2	TRBV4-2	TRBJ2-1	TGTGCCAGCAGCCTAGACTGGGCTAGCGGGTGGAACAATGAGCAGTTCTTC	CASSLDWASGWNNEQFF
-	-	TRBV28	TRBJ1-2	TGTGCCAGCAGTCCTACAGGTGGTGGCTACACCTTC	CASSPTGGGYTF
-	-	TRBV21-1	TRBJ1-4	TGTGCCAGCAGCAAAGGTGGGGGCAGGGATAATGAAAAACTGTTTTTT	CASSKGGGRDNEKLFF
few	-	TRBV5-1	TRBJ1-1	TGCGCCAGCAGCTCTGACGCGGGGGACACTGAAGCTTTCTTT	CASSSDAGDTEAFF
-	TRBD1	TRBV5-8	TRBJ1-5	TGTGCCAGCAGCCAAGCAGGGGGGCGGAATCAGCCCCAGCATTTT	CASSQAGGRNQPQHF
once	TRBD1	TRBV19	TRBJ1-2	TGTGCCAGTACAGGGGACAGGTGGGACTATGGCTACACCTTC	CASTGDRWDYGYTF
-	-	TRBV10-3	TRBJ2-1	TGTGCCATCAAGGGGATGGACCTAGGCAATGAGCAGTTCTTC	CAIKGMDLGNEQFF
-	-	TRBV9	TRBJ2-1	TGTGCCAGCAGCGTAGGGCAAAGCTCCTACAATGAGCAGTTCTTC	CASSVGQSSYNEQFF
-	TRBD2	TRBV7-2	TRBJ2-5	TGTGCCAGCACCCTAGCGGCTCAAGAGACCCAGTACTTC	CASTLAAQETQYF
few	TRBD1	TRBV5-5	TRBJ2-7	TGTGCCAGCAGCTTGGAGGGGGGACAGGGTTACGAGCAGTACTTC	CASSLEGGQGYEQYF
-	-	TRBV7-2	TRBJ1-1	TGTGCCAGCAGCTCCAGGGGTTTCGCTGAAGCTTTCTTT	CASSSRGFAEAFF
-	-	TRBV9	TRBJ2-3	TGTGCCAGCAGCTCCGGGCCGGGACACAGAACTACTAGCACAGATACGCAGTATTTT	CASSSGPGHRTTSTDTQYF
-	-	TRBV2	TRBJ1-5	TGTGCCAGCAGTGAGGGGGGGAGACGATCAAATCAGCCCCAGCATTTT	CASSEGGRRSNQPQHF
once	TRBD1	TRBV7-9	TRBJ2-2	TGTGCCAGCAGCCCGGGACAGGGGATTCAGACCGGGGAGCTGTTTTTT	CASSPGQGIQTGELFF